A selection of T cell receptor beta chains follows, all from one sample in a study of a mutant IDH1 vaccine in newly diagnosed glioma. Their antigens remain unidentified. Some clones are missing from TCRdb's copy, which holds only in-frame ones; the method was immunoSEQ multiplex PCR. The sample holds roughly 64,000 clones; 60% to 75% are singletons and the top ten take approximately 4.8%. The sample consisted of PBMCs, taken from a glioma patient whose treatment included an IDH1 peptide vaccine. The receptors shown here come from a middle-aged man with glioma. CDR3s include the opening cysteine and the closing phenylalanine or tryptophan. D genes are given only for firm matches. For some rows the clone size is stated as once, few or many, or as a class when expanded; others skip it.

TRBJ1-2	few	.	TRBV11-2	TGTGCCAGCAGCAGCAGGACAGAATATGGCTACACCTTC	CASSSRTEYGYTF
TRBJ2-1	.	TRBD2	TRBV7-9	TGTGCCAGCAGCCCGGGACTAGCATCCAGGAATGAGCAGTTCTTC	CASSPGLASRNEQFF
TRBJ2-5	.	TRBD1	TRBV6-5	TGTGCCAGCAGTTCTACAGGGGGCTCATGGGAGACCCAGTACTTC	CASSSTGGSWETQYF
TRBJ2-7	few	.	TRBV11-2	TGTGCCAGCAGCTTAGGACAGTACTACGAGCAGTACTTC	CASSLGQYYEQYF
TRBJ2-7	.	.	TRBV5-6	TGTGCCAGCAGCTTGAGGACAACCTACGAGCAGTACTTC	CASSLRTTYEQYF
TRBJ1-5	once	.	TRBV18	TGTGCCAGCTCACCCTCAGTACCGATAGACAATCAGCCCCAGCATTTT	CASSPSVPIDNQPQHF
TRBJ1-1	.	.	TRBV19	TGTGCCAGTAGTCCCGTCGGCAGGGCAAACACTGAAGCTTTCTTT	CASSPVGRANTEAFF
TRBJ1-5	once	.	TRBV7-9	TGTGCCAGCAGCTTAGCGGGACGGAGCAATCAGCCCCAGCATTTT	CASSLAGRSNQPQHF
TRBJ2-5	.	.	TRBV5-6	TGTGCCAGCAGCAGCAGGGTAGGCCAAGAGACCCAGTACTTC	CASSSRVGQETQYF
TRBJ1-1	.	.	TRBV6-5	TGTGCCAGCAGTTCGCTCGGGGGGGGTTACACTGAAGCTTTCTTT	CASSSLGGGYTEAFF
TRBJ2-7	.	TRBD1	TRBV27	TGTGCCAGCAGTTGGACAGGTGCAACCTACGAGCAGTACTTC	CASSWTGATYEQYF
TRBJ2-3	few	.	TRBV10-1	TGCGCCAGCAGTGACCTACAGAAAACGGCTACAGATACGCAGTATTTT	CASSDLQKTATDTQYF
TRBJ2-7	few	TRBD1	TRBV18	TGTGCCAGCTCACCAACAGGGGCGCACTACGAGCAGTACTTC	CASSPTGAHYEQYF
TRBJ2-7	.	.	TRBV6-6	TGTGCCAGCAGTTATGGGGGGAGACAGTCCTACGAGCAGTACTTC	CASSYGGRQSYEQYF
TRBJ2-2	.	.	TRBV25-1	TGTGCCAGCAGTGGACGCGGACTCTGGAGCGGGGAGCTGTTTTTT	CASSGRGLWSGELFF
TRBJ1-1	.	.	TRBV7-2	TGTGCCAGCAGCCCCCAAGGGAGGACTGAAGCTTTCTTT	CASSPQGRTEAFF